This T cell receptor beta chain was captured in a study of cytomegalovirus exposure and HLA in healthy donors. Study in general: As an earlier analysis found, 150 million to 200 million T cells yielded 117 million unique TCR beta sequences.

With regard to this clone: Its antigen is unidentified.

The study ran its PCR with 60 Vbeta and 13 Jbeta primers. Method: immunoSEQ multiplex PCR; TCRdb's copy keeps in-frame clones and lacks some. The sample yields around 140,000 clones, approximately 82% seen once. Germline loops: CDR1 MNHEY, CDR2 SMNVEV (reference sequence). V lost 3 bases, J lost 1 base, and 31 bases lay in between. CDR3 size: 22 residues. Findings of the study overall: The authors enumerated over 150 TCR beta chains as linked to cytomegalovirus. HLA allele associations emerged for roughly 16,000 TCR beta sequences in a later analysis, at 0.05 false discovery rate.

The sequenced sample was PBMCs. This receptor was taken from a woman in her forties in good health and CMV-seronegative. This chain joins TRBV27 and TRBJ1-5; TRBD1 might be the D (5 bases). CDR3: CASSFPRAPNDSYVRSNQPQHF. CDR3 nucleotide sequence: TGTGCCAGCAGTTTCCCCAGGGCGCCAAATGATAGTTATGTTAGGAGCAATCAGCCCCAGCATTTT.